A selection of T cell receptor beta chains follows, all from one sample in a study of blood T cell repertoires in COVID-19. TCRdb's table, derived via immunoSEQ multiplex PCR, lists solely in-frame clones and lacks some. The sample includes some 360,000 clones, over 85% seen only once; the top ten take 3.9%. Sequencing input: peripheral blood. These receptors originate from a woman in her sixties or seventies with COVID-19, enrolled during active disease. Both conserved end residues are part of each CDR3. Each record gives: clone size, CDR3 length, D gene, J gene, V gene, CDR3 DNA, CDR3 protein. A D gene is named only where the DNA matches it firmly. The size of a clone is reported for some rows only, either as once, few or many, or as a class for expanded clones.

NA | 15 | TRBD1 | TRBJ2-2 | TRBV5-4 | TGTGCCAGCAGCTATGGGACAGTTAACACCGGGGAGCTGTTTTTT | CASSYGTVNTGELFF
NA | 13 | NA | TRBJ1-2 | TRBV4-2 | TGTGCCAGCAGCCGCGGGATTCGGGATGGCTACACCTTC | CASSRGIRDGYTF
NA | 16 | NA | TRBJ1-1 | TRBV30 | TGTGCCTGGAATGCCCTTTTGACATACGGAAACACTGAAGCTTTCTTT | CAWNALLTYGNTEAFF
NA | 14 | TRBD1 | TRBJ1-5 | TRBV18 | TGTGCCAGCTCACCGACAGGGGGGAATCAGCCCCAGCATTTT | CASSPTGGNQPQHF
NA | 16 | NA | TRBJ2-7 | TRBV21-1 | TGTGCCAGCCCCCCAATGGGCAGGCCCACTGGGTACGAGCAGTACTTC | CASPPMGRPTGYEQYF
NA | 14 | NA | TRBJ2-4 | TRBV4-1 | TGCGCCAGCAGCCACGGGGTAGCCAAAAACATTCAGTACTTC | CASSHGVAKNIQYF
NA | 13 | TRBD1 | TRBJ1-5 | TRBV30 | TGTGCCTTAACGACAGGGGGGAATCAGCCCCAGCATTTT | CALTTGGNQPQHF
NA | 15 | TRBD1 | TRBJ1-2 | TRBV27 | TGTGCCAGCACCGAAGGGGGCAGAGTTCTCCATGGCTACACCTTC | CASTEGGRVLHGYTF
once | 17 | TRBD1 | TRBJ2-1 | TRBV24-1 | TGTGCCACCAGTGATCGGACAGGGGCGAGCTCCTACAATGAGCAGTTCTTC | CATSDRTGASSYNEQFF
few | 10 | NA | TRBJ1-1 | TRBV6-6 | TGTGCCAGCTATAAAACTGAAGCTTTCTTT | CASYKTEAFF